This TCR beta chain emerged from a study of T cell changes during pregnancy in multiple sclerosis. Clones were read by immunoSEQ multiplex PCR, and TCRdb kept only the in-frame ones, dropping some. The sample has about 92,000 clones, roughly nine tenths seen once. After removal of 6 bases from V and 11 bases from J, the junction contained 12 bases not matched to a gene. This CDR3 has 15 amino acids. In germline, CDR1 is SNHLY, CDR2 FYNNEI. The chain has TRBV2 and TRBJ2-1; the match to TRBD2 covers 11 bases. The origin of this receptor is a female donor with multiple sclerosis, enrolled in a pregnancy study. The source material was peripheral blood, sampled in the first trimester of pregnancy. CDR3 sequence (DNA): TGTGCCAGCAGCCCCCGGGGGGTGACTAGCGGGAAGCAGTTCTTC. It specifies CASSPRGVTSGKQFF.